This T cell receptor (beta chain) appears in the sequencing data of a study of T cell responses to AZD1222 COVID-19 vaccine. Study-wide points: Repertoires were collected only later (after the peak T cell response had occurred). Most donors were white British, females outnumbered males, and clonal diversity was possibly underestimated.

Sequencing was performed with immunoSEQ multiplex PCR; in TCRdb, only in-frame clones are kept and a portion is missing. The data show about 72,000 clones, roughly nine tenths seen once. V was shortened by 5 bases and J by 6 bases, with 13 bases between the two germline ends. The CDR3 totals 13 residues. A remark on this clone: Its antigen is not identified.

This chain uses TRBV12-3 or TRBV12-4 with TRBJ1-1, with D possibly being TRBD1 (5 bases). The specimen was peripheral blood, collected 28 days after the second AZD1222 dose. The origin of this receptor is an adult who received the AZD1222 COVID-19 vaccine. CDR3 DNA: TGTGCCAGCAGTGTAACCTGGGGGTCTGAAGCTTTCTTT. As protein: CASSVTWGSEAFF.